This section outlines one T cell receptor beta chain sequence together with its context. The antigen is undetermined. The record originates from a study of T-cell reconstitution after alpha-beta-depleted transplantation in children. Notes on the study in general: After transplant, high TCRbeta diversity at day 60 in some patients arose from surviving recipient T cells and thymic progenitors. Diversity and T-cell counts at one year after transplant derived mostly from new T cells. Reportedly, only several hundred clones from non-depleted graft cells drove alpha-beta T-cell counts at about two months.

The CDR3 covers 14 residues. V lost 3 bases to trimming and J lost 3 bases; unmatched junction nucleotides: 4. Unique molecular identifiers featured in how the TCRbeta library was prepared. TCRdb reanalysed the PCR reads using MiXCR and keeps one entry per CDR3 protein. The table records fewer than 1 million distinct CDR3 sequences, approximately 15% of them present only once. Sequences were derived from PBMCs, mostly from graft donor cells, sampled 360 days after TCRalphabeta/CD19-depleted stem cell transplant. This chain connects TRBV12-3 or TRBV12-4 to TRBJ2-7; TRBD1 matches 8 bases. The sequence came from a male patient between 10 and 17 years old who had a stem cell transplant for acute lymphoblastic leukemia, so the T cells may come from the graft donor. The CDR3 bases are TGTGCCAGCAGTTTTCTCGGACAGGGCTACGAGCAGTACTTC. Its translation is CASSFLGQGYEQYF.